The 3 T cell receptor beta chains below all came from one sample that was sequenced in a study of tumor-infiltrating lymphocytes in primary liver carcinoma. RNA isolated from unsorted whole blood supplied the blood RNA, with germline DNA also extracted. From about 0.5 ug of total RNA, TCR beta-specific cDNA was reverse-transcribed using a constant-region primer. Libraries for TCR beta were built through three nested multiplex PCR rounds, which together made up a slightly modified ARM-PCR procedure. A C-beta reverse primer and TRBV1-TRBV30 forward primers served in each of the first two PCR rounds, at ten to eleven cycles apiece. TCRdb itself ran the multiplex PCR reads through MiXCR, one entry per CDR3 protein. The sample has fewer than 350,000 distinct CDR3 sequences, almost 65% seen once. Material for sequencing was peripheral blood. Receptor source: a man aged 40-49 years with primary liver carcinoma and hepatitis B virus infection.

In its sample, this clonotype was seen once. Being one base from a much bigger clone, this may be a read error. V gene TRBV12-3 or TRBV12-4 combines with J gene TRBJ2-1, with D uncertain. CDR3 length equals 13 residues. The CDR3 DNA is TGTGCCAACAGTTTTGTCAGGAACAATGAGCAGTTCTTC. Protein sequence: CANSFVRNNEQFF.

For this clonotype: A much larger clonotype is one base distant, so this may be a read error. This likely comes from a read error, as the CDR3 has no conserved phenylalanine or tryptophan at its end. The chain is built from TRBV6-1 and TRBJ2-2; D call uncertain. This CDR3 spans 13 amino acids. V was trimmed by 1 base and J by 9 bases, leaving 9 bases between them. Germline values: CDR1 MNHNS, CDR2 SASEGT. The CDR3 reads CASSEVSPRELFS. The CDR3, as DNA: TGTGCCAGCAGTGAAGTTAGTCCCCGGGAGCTGTTTTCT.

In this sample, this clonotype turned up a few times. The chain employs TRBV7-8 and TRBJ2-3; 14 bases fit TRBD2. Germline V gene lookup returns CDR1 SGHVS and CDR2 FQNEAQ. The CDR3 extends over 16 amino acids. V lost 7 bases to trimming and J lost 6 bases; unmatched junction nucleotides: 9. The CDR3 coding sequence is TGTGCCAGCACCGTTTCCGGGACTAGCGGGAGTGATACGCAGTATTTT. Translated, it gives CASTVSGTSGSDTQYF.